The 11 T cell receptor beta chains below were found in one sample sequenced in a study of blood T cell repertoires in COVID-19. The data were produced by immunoSEQ multiplex PCR, yet TCRdb's version contains in-frame clones alone and is incomplete. This sample carries around 120,000 clones, roughly 91% of them seen once, and the ten largest clones take over 1.5%. Sequencing was performed on peripheral blood. All receptors derive from a human donor in a cohort sampled during active COVID-19.

The chain combines TRBV27 with TRBJ1-2, with D possibly being TRBD1 (6 bases). From germline, CDR1 is MNHEY and CDR2 SMNVEV (reference sequence). The CDR3 totals 15 residues. The V end was cut by 1 base, the J end by 2 bases, with 11 bases between. For the CDR3, the DNA is TGTGCCAGCAGTTTATGGTCCAGGGGAAACTATGGCTACACCTTC. Its translation: CASSLWSRGNYGYTF.

This sequence joins TRBV28 and TRBJ1-2; D possibly corresponds to TRBD1 (6 bases). Germline V gene sequence: CDR1 MDHEN, CDR2 SYDVKM. Deletions cut 5 bases from V and 8 bases from J, with 15 bases between. The CDR3 consists of 13 residues. The CDR3 DNA follows: TGTGCCAGCAGTGTCGGGGGGCTTAGAGGCTACACCTTC. Its protein product is CASSVGGLRGYTF.

The chain employs TRBV20-1 and TRBJ1-2; a possible D gene is TRBD1 (6 bases). The germline gives CDR1 DFQATT, CDR2 SNEGSKA (reference sequence). The CDR3 runs 11 residues. CDR3 bases: TGCGTGGGGGAAGGGGGACGGGGCTACACCTTC. Translation: CVGEGGRGYTF.

Comments on this clone: At the DNA level, this CDR3 is encoded by other sequences in the same sample as well. This chain joins TRBV5-1 and TRBJ1-3; D unclear. This CDR3 region has 14 residues. The ends were cut back, 1 base at V and 0 bases at J, with 5 bases in the middle. Looked up from germline, CDR1 is SGHRS and CDR2 is YFSETQ. For the CDR3, the DNA is TGCGCCAGCAGCTTGACAGTCTCTGGAAACACCATATATTTT. This translates into CASSLTVSGNTIYF.

The rearrangement links TRBV9 to TRBJ2-3; 7 bases map to TRBD1. V lost 6 bases to trimming and J lost 4 bases; unmatched junction nucleotides: 5. CDR1 and CDR2 from the germline V gene are SGDLS and YYNGEE. The CDR3 is 13 residues long. CDR3 region: CASNRGAADTQYF. The DNA of the CDR3 is TGTGCCAGCAACAGGGGAGCGGCAGATACGCAGTATTTT.

The V gene is TRBV5-1, the J gene TRBJ2-3, with D possibly matching TRBD2 (6 bases). The CDR3 has 16 residues. Germline V gives CDR1 SGHRS, CDR2 YFSETQ. The ends were cut back, 0 bases at V and 1 base at J, with 12 bases in the middle. The CDR3 nucleotides read TGCGCCAGCAGCTTGGGTGGGGAGCGGGGCACAGATACGCAGTATTTT. Residues: CASSLGGERGTDTQYF.

The chain employs TRBV19 and TRBJ1-5; 9 bases match TRBD1. The CDR3 consists of 15 residues. Germline V lookup: CDR1 LNHDA, CDR2 SQIVND (reference sequence). V trimming: 5 bases; J trimming: 9 bases; junction bases outside the gene matches: 11. The CDR3 DNA follows: TGTGCCAGTAGTGACTCCGGGACAGGGAGTAGGCCCCAGCATTTT. Translating gives CASSDSGTGSRPQHF.

The genes are TRBV6-5 and TRBJ2-3; tentative D call: TRBD2 (5 bases). V was trimmed by 6 bases and J by 7 bases, leaving 20 bases between them. The CDR3 runs 15 residues. The germline gives CDR1 MNHEY, CDR2 SVGAGI. This CDR3 is CASSLQSPEVNTQYF. CDR3 sequence (DNA): TGTGCCAGCAGCCTACAGTCCCCGGAGGTAAATACGCAGTATTTT.

The rearrangement links TRBV7-9 to TRBJ2-1, with D perhaps TRBD2 (6 bases). CDR1 SEHNR and CDR2 FQNEAQ come from the germline V gene (reference sequence). The V end was cut by 3 bases, the J end by 8 bases, with 11 bases between. The CDR3 sequence is 13 residues long. This chain's CDR3 is CASSFSGTDEQFF. CDR3 coding DNA: TGTGCCAGCAGCTTTAGCGGTACGGATGAGCAGTTCTTC. Full variable domain (remainder filled in from reference TRBV7-9 and TRBJ2-1): DTGVSQNPRHKITKRGQNVTFRCDPISEHNRLYWYRQTLGQGPEFLTYFQNEAQLEKSRLLSDRFSAERPKGSFSTLEIQRTEQGDSAMYLCASSFSGTDEQFFGPGTRLTVL.

The V call is TRBV28, the J call TRBJ2-3, with 12 bases that match TRBD2. V dropped 3 bases and J dropped 0; count of bases not matched to a gene: 13. The germline V gene has CDR1 MDHEN and CDR2 SYDVKM. This CDR3 region has 20 residues. CDR3 loop: CASSFTPGLAGSTSTDTQYF. The CDR3 nucleotides read TGTGCCAGCAGTTTCACTCCGGGACTAGCGGGTTCTACTAGCACAGATACGCAGTATTTT.

This chain connects TRBV12-3 or TRBV12-4 to TRBJ2-7, with TRBD1 as a possible D gene (6 bases). The V and J ends lost 1 base and 3 bases respectively, with 7 bases between them. The CDR3 spans 13 residues. CDR3 nucleotides: TGTGCCAGCAGTTTAGACAGGGACTACGAGCAGTACTTC. Its translation is CASSLDRDYEQYF.